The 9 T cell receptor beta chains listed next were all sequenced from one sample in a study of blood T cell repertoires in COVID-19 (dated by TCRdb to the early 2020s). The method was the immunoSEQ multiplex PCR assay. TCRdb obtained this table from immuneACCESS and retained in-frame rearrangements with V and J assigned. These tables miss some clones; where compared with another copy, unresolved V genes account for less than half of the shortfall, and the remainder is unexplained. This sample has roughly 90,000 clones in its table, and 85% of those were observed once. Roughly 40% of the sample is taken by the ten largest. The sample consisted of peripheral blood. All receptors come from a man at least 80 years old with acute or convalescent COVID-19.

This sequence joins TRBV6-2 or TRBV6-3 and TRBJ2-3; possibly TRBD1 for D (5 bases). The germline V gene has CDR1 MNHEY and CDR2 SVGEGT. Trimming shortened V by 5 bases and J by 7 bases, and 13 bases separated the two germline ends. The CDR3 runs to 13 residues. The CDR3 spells CASSVGAANTQYF. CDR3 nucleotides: TGTGCCAGCAGTGTAGGGGCTGCGAATACGCAGTATTTT.

CDR3 nucleotide sequence: TGTGCCAGCAGTGAAGCGACAGCTAATTCACCCCTCCACTTT. Protein product: CASSEATANSPLHF. The chain is built from TRBV6-1 and TRBJ1-6, with D possibly TRBD1 on 5 matching bases. Trimming left V 0 bases short and J 6 bases short, with 6 bases between. The CDR3 is 14 amino acids. The V gene's germline CDR1 is MNHNS and CDR2 SASEGT.

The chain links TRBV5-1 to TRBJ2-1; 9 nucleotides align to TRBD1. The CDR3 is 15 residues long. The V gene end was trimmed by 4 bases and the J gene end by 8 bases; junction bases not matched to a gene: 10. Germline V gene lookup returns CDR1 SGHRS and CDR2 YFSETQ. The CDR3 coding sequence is TGCGCCAGCAGCCCCGGGACAGGGAGGGAGGATGAGCAGTTCTTC. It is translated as CASSPGTGREDEQFF.

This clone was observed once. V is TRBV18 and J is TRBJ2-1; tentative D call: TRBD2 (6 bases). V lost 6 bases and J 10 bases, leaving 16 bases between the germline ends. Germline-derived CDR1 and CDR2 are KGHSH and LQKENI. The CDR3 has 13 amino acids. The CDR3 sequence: CASSPEYAGEQFF. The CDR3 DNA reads TGTGCCAGCTCCCCGGAGTATGCGGGAGAGCAGTTCTTC.

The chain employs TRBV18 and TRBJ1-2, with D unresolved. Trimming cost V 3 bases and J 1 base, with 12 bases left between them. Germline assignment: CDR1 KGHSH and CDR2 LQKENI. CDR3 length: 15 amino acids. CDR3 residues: CASSPVAALNYGYTF. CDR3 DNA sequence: TGTGCCAGCTCACCCGTCGCCGCGCTTAACTATGGCTACACCTTC.

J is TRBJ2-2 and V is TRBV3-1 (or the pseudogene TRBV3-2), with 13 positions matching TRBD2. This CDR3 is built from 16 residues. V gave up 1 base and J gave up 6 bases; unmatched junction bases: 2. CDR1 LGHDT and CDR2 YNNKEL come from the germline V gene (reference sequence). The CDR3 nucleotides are TGTGCCAGCAGCCAAGGACTAGCGGGAGGCCCCGGGGAGCTGTTTTTT. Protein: CASSQGLAGGPGELFF.

CDR3 nucleotide sequence: TGTGCCAGCAGTGAACGACAAGGATCGAGCAATCAGCCCCAGCATTTT. It is translated as CASSERQGSSNQPQHF. The V and J genes are TRBV6-1 and TRBJ1-5; unclear D gene. The CDR3 spans 16 residues. Per germline, CDR1 MNHNS and CDR2 SASEGT. V gave up 2 bases and J gave up 1 base, with 12 bases separating them.

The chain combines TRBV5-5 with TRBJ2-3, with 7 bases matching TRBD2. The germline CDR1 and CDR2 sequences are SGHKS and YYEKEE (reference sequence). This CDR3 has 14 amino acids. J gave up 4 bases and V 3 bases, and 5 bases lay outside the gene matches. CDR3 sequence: CASSWEGSADTQYF. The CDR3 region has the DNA TGTGCCAGCAGCTGGGAGGGCTCGGCAGATACGCAGTATTTT.

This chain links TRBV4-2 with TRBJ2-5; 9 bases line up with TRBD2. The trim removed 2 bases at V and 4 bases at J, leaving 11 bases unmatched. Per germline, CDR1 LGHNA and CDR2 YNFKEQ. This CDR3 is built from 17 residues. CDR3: CASSQTIAGDGVETQYF. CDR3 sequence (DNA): TGTGCCAGCAGCCAAACGATAGCGGGAGACGGGGTAGAGACCCAGTACTTC.